The clone carrying this T cell receptor (beta chain) was detected a few times. The time point was: persistent/refractory GD, antithyroid drugs over 5 years with positive TRAb. From PBMCs, RNA was extracted and then used to make the TCR library. This sample is drawn from a study of regulatory T cells in long-lasting Graves disease. Germline CDR1 and CDR2: ENHRY and SYGVKD. There are 14 residues in the CDR3. V was pared by 6 bases and J by 0 bases, with 8 bases between. According to the study, TCR beta libraries were built with iRepertoire HTBI primers and CDR3-region Arm-PCR. Authors' data handling: Throughout the samples, researchers identified roughly 60 TRBV and roughly 13 TRBJ segments. TCRdb re-called the multiplex PCR reads with MiXCR, one entry per CDR3 protein. The V and J calls reflect TCRdb's pipeline rather than the authors' work. This sample has roughly 450,000 distinct CDR3 sequences, with around a quarter found just once.

The sequence was collected from a female donor with Graves disease. The sequenced sample was peripheral blood mononuclear cells (PBMCs), obtained when the disease was refractory, from a patient treated with antithyroid drugs. The V call is TRBV10-3, the J call TRBJ1-4; a possible D gene is TRBD1 (6 bases). CDR3 nucleotide sequence: TGTGCCATCAGCAGGGGAGCAACTAATGAAAAACTGTTTTTT. Its translation: CAISRGATNEKLFF.